The present T cell receptor beta chain was sequenced within a study of T cells after posttransplantation cyclophosphamide. Regarding the study as a whole: Later blood repertoires were often dominated by clones from the donor CD8+ memory compartment. TRB overlap between skin or GI tissue T cells and blood was limited. TRB clonality was highly associated with recipient CMV seropositivity and reactivation.

Comment on this clone: Its antigen remains unidentified.

Treatment was busulfan-fludarabine conditioning, a marrow graft, and cyclophosphamide on days +3 and +4. Assay used: immunoSEQ multiplex PCR; TCRdb lists only in-frame clones, some missing. The repertoire shows 5,500 to 7,500 clones, none seen only once; the top ten take 45% to 55%. Sequencing was performed on PBMCs, taken after allogeneic stem cell transplant with posttransplant cyclophosphamide. This sequence originates from a male patient aged 50 or older who received an allogeneic stem cell transplant from an unrelated donor, was CMV-positive, and had acute GVHD only. These T cells may partly come from the graft donor.

DNA for the CDR3: TGTGCCAGCAGTTTGAGGGGGGGCTCGAACACCGGGGAGCTGTTTTTT. Its translation: CASSLRGGSNTGELFF. V and J are TRBV27 and TRBJ2-2; D may be TRBD2 (7 bases). Germline V gives CDR1 MNHEY, CDR2 SMNVEV (reference sequence). Deletions cut 3 bases from V and 0 bases from J, with 11 bases between. The CDR3 length is 16 residues.